This TCR beta chain was obtained from a study of human CD8 memory T cell subsets. Germline V gives CDR1 SGHRS, CDR2 YFSETQ. CDR3 size: 17 residues. A UMI-labeled 5' RACE approach was the method that produced the TCR beta libraries. One entry per CDR3 protein, without DNA, is what TCRdb gives after re-calling the 5' RACE reads. Its clone listing holds some 7,000 distinct CDR3 sequences. The study, taken as a whole, reports: Estimates that used Chao1 suggested higher diversity in stem-like memory T cells than in precursor exhausted T cells.

Points on this clonotype: What it binds is unknown.

The J gene is TRBJ2-1, the V gene TRBV5-1; the D call of TRBD2 rests on TCRdb alone, since no DNA is present to check it. This TCR was sampled from a human donor in good health. Input material: CD8+ T cells from PBMCs. The CDR3 protein is CASSTQGLAGNYNEQFF.